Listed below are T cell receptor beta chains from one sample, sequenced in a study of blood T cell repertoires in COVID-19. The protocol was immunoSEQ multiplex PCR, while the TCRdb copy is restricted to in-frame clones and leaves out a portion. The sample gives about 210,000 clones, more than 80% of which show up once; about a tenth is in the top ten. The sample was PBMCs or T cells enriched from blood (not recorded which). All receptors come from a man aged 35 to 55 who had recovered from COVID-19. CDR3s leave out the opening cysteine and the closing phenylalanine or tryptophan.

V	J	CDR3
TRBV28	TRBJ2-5	ASSPILRQGETQY
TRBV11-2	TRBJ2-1	ASSSFREYNEQF
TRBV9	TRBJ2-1	ASSVAGEYYNEQF
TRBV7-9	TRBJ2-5	ASSLVSETQY
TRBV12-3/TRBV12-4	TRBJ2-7	ASSLGLYEQY
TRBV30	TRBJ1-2	AWIGQGSYGYT
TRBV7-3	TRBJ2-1	ASSLLDSANEQF
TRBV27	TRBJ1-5	ASSPHRLNQPQH
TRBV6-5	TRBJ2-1	ASSYLGSGGTREQF
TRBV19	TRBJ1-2	ASSLRQGYGYT
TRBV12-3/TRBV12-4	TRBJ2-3	ASSPGGPNTQY
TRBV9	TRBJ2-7	ASGPGVTYEQY
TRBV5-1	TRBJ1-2	ASSPLPGQSYGYT
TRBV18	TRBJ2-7	ASSGSSYEQY
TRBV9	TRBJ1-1	ASSVVGTDTEAF
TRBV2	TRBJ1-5	ASHRENSNQPQH
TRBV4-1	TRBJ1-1	ASSPYWNTEAF
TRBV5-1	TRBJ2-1	ASSFGGRVEQF
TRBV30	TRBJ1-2	AWIGEGTYYGYT
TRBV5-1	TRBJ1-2	ASSLHPLTPEGYT
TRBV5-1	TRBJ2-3	ASSLYTDTQY
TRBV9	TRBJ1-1	ASSAWTGSTEAF
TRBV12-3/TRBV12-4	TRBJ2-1	ASNQRQGRGQF
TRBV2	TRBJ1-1	ASSEYRVNTEAF
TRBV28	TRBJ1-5	ASSFGLQPQH
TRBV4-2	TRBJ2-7	ASSQDFPGTSGFPFYEQY
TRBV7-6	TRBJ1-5	ASSLTASGGNQPQH
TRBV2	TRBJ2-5	ASSELSSEETQY
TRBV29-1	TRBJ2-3	SLTEGVDTQY
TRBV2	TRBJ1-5	ASTYRNQPQH
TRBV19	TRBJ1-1	ASSIQGYTEAF
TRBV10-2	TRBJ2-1	ASRERGLYNEQF
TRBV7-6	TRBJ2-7	ASSLADLAGDGQY
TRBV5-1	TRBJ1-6	ASRLPGQDNSPLH
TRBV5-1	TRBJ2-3	ASSLSRGDTQY
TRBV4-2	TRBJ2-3	ASSRTPGTSGMGSADTQY
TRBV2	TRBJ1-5	ASSEGTVFQPQH
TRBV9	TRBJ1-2	ASSPGVEGARGYT
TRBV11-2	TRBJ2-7	ASSSRELREYEQY
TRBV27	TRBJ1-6	ASSWDRTNSPLH
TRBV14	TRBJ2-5	ASGPLAGSTQY
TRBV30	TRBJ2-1	AWRWTSGHEQF
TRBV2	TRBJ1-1	ASSESVNTEAF
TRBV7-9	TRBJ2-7	ASSSQRGASYEQY
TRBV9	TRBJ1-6	ASSVDSSYNSPLH
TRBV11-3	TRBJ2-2	ASSSYTGELF
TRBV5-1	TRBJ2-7	ASSHTSGESSYEQY
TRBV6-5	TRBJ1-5	ASSLQGSQPQH
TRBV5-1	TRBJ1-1	ASSLVGGLNTEAF
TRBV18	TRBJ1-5	ASSPGPGMDQPQH
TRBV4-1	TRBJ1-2	ASRDSGGYT
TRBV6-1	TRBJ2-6	ASSDAYRPYSGANVLT
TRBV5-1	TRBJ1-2	ASSNPDRADGYT
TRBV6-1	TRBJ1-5	ASSDTHPGQPQH
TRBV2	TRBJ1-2	ASSVNVRSYGYT
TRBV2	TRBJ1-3	ASGQAGNTIY
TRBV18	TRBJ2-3	ASSPDRVTTDTQY
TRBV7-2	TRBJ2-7	ASKNSGSYEQY